This note documents a single T cell receptor (beta chain) sequence. The source of the sample is a study of blood T cell repertoires in COVID-19. Study as a whole: The cDNA or gDNA used as material had been derived from T cells, B-cell-depleted T cells, or PBMCs.

Per the original data handling: Estimated nucleated cell counts came from reference gene primer amplification. Clones were sequenced by immunoSEQ multiplex PCR, and TCRdb holds only the in-frame ones, with some missing. D and trimming come from the DNA, and the V and J calls and clone size come from that table. The sample lists some 130,000 clones; around 86% were seen once. Sample: peripheral blood. The clonotype comes from a woman aged 55-70 years with active or convalescent COVID-19.

CDR3 region: CASSYSGTSEGSTF. CDR3 sequence (DNA): TGCGCCAGCAGCTACTCCGGGACTTCGGAAGGTAGCACCTTC. V and J are TRBV5-1 and TRBJ1-2; a weak D match, TRBD1 (5 bases). Trimming pared 3 bases from V and 13 bases from J, leaving 22 bases between. Germline V gene lookup returns CDR1 SGHRS and CDR2 YFSETQ. This CDR3 has 14 amino acids. The complete variable domain, with remaining parts taken from reference TRBV5-1 and TRBJ1-2, reads KAGVTQTPRYLIKTRGQQVTLSCSPISGHRSVSWYQQTPGQGLQFLFEYFSETQRNKGNFPGRFSGRQFSNSRSEMNVSTLELGDSALYLCASSYSGTSEGSTFGSGTRLTVV.